What follows are 16 T cell receptor beta chains derived from one specimen sequenced in a study of blood T cell repertoires in COVID-19. Data came from immunoSEQ multiplex PCR; TCRdb stores just in-frame clones and leaves some out. The repertoire holds 250,000 to 350,000 clones, around 85% seen once, with 0.87% in the top ten. Sequencing was done on a sample of peripheral blood. All receptors come from a human donor with COVID-19, enrolled during active disease. The donor label of this sample is uncertain.

The J gene is TRBJ1-5, the V gene TRBV29-1, with D perhaps matching TRBD1 (5 bases). Trimming removed 0 bases at V and 8 bases at J, with 11 bases between. Looked up from germline, CDR1 is SQVTM and CDR2 is ANQGSEA. The CDR3 length is 13 residues. CDR3 residues: CSVEDNQGEPQHF. CDR3 nucleotides: TGCAGCGTTGAAGATAACCAGGGTGAGCCCCAGCATTTT.

The chain couples TRBV7-2 to TRBJ1-2; no clear D gene. CDR3 length: 17 residues. V was pared by 2 bases and J by 1 base, with 17 bases between. Germline assignment: CDR1 SGHTA and CDR2 FQGNSA. In DNA form, the CDR3 reads TGTGCCAGCAGCTTAAGCGGCCGGCCAGGCATTAACTATGGCTACACCTTC. Translating it yields CASSLSGRPGINYGYTF.

The CDR3 DNA is TGTGCCAGCAGTTTCGCGCTTGGCTATGGCTACACCTTC. Protein: CASSFALGYGYTF. The chain combines TRBV12-3 or TRBV12-4 with TRBJ1-2; D remains ambiguous. V was shortened by 3 bases and J by 4 bases, with 9 bases between the two germline ends. The CDR3 sequence is 13 residues long.

The J gene is TRBJ1-6, the V gene TRBV5-6; D is ambiguous. The CDR3 is made up of 15 amino acids. The ends were cut back, 2 bases at V and 6 bases at J, with 12 bases in the middle. Germline values: CDR1 SGHDT, CDR2 YYEEEE. The CDR3 DNA is TGTGCCAGCAGCTTCGTCGGGGTAGGTAATTCACCCCTCCACTTT. Its protein product is CASSFVGVGNSPLHF.

This sequence joins TRBV18 and TRBJ1-1; 7 bases are a match to TRBD1. Germline-derived CDR1 and CDR2 are KGHSH and LQKENI. The CDR3 is made up of 18 amino acids. The V gene end was trimmed by 3 bases and the J gene end by 3 bases; junction bases not matched to a gene: 16. The DNA of the CDR3 is TGTGCCAGCTCACCCGTCGTGAATAGGGGGCCCGGTGACACTGAAGCTTTCTTT. Residues: CASSPVVNRGPGDTEAFF. Combining the CDR3 with reference TRBV18 and TRBJ1-1 gives the whole variable domain NAGVMQNPRHLVRRRGQEARLRCSPMKGHSHVYWYRQLPEEGLKFMVYLQKENIIDESGMPKERFSAEFPKEGPSILRIQQVVRGDSAAYFCASSPVVNRGPGDTEAFFGQGTRLTVV.

The J gene is TRBJ1-4, the V gene TRBV5-1; D may be TRBD1 (5 bases). Trimming pared 0 bases from V and 2 bases from J, leaving 14 bases between. Germline CDR1 is SGHRS and CDR2 is YFSETQ. The CDR3 has 17 amino acids. The CDR3 is CASSLVRETRTNEKLFF. CDR3 nucleotide sequence: TGCGCCAGCAGCTTGGTCAGGGAAACACGGACTAATGAAAAACTGTTTTTT.

The chain uses TRBV28 and TRBJ2-1; 10 bases are a match to TRBD2. V shed 8 bases, J shed 4 bases, and the junction held 11 bases outside the gene matches. Germline loops: CDR1 MDHEN, CDR2 SYDVKM. CDR3 length equals 16 residues. CDR3 loop: CASGGAGLATYNEQFF. For the CDR3, the DNA is TGTGCCAGCGGGGGGGCGGGACTAGCGACTTACAATGAGCAGTTCTTC.

About this clone itself: An end of the junction does not agree with germline; a read error may underlie this. V usage is TRBV5-6 and J usage is TRBJ1-2; TRBD1 might be the D (5 bases). CDR3 size: 12 residues. Per germline, CDR1 SGHDT and CDR2 YYEEEE. The CDR3 protein is CAGSLQENGYTF. The CDR3 DNA sequence: TGTGCCGGCAGCTTACAGGAGAATGGCTACACCTTC.

The chain joins TRBV7-9 to TRBJ2-7; 10 nucleotides match TRBD1. Germline trimming cut 3 bases from V and 3 bases from J; bases unmatched to any gene: 5. The CDR3 has 15 amino acids. Germline CDR1 and CDR2: SEHNR and FQNEAQ (reference sequence). The CDR3 here is CASSFRTGGNYEQYF. CDR3 coding DNA: TGTGCCAGCAGCTTCCGGACAGGGGGAAACTACGAGCAGTACTTC.

The rearrangement uses TRBV29-1 and TRBJ1-1; D is perhaps TRBD1 (5 bases). This CDR3 contains 15 residues. V was pared by 3 bases and J by 0 bases, with 14 bases between. The germline V gene encodes CDR1 SQVTM and CDR2 ANQGSEA. CDR3 loop: CSVDAGRSMNTEAFF. The CDR3 region has the DNA TGCAGCGTTGACGCGGGACGGTCCATGAACACTGAAGCTTTCTTT. Full variable domain (missing parts from reference TRBV29-1 and TRBJ1-1): SAVISQKPSRDICQRGTSLTIQCQVDSQVTMMFWYRQQPGQSLTLIATANQGSEATYESGFVIDKFPISRPNLTFSTLTVSNMSPEDSSIYLCSVDAGRSMNTEAFFGQGTRLTVV.

The rearrangement uses TRBV18 and TRBJ2-7; 12 bases are a match to TRBD2. Germline CDR1 reads KGHSH; CDR2 reads LQKENI. Trimming removed 2 bases from V and 6 bases from J; junction bases left unmatched: 8. The CDR3 length is 16 residues. DNA of the CDR3: TGTGCCAGCTCACCAGATCTTCGACTAGCGGGAGTCGAGCAGTACTTC. It encodes CASSPDLRLAGVEQYF.

This rearrangement joins TRBV6-5 to TRBJ2-1; weak D call: TRBD2 (5 bases). This CDR3 contains 11 residues. The V and J ends lost 6 bases and 5 bases respectively, with 5 bases between them. CDR1 is MNHEY and CDR2 is SVGAGI in the germline V gene. The CDR3 DNA is TGTGCCAGCAGGAGGGACAATGAGCAGTTCTTC. It translates to CASRRDNEQFF.

The chain combines TRBV5-3 with TRBJ2-1; 12 nucleotides align to TRBD2. Being an ORF, TRBV5-3 has a function that is uncertain. This CDR3 region has 20 residues. The ends lost 0 bases at V and 2 bases at J; junction bases unmatched: 12. The CDR3 protein is CARSLAGETSGSVTYNEQFF. CDR3 sequence (DNA): TGTGCCAGAAGCTTGGCCGGAGAGACTAGCGGGAGTGTAACCTACAATGAGCAGTTCTTC.

The chain recombines TRBV2 with TRBJ1-2; D remains ambiguous. The CDR3 sequence is 13 residues long. Trimming took off 10 bases at V and 11 bases at J, with 23 bases between the two ends. Germline loops: CDR1 SNHLY, CDR2 FYNNEI. The CDR3 protein is CATDGGLPPSYTF. In nucleotides, the CDR3 is TGTGCCACCGACGGAGGGCTACCACCGAGTTACACCTTC.

The chain couples TRBV6-2 or TRBV6-3 to TRBJ1-4; 7 bases fit TRBD1. Germline CDR1 and CDR2: MNHEY and SVGEGT. This CDR3 has 15 residues. Unmatched junction bases numbered 3, after V lost 5 bases and J lost 0 bases. The CDR3 sequence: CASSDRDATNEKLFF. The CDR3 coding sequence is TGTGCCAGCAGTGACAGGGACGCAACTAATGAAAAACTGTTTTTT.

This clone was picked up a small number of times. The chain joins TRBV30 to TRBJ1-5; D call uncertain. Trimming pared 2 bases from V and 2 bases from J, leaving 13 bases between. The CDR3 is 15 amino acids. Germline CDR1 and CDR2: GTSNPN and SVGIG (reference sequence). The chain's CDR3 is CAWSFSDPRNQPQHF. In DNA form, the CDR3 reads TGTGCCTGGAGTTTTAGCGACCCCCGCAATCAGCCCCAGCATTTT.